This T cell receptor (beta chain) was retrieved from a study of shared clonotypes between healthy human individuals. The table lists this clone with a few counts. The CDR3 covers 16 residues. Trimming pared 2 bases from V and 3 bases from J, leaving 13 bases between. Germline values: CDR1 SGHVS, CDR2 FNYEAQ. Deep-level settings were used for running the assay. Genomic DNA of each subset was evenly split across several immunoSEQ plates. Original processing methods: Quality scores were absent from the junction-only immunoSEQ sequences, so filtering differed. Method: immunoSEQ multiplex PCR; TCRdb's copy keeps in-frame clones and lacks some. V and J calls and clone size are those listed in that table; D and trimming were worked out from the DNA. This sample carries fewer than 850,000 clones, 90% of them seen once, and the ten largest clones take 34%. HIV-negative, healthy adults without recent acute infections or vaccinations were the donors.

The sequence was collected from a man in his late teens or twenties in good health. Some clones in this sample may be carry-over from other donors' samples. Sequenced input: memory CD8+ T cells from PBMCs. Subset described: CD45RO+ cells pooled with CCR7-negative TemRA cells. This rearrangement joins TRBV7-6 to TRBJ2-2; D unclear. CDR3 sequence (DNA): TGTGCCAGCAGCTTAAGTGGGTACAGCGACACCGGGGAGCTGTTTTTT. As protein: CASSLSGYSDTGELFF.